Listed here are 20 T cell receptor beta chains from one sample, sequenced in a study of cytomegalovirus exposure and HLA in healthy donors. TCRdb's copy holds only in-frame clones and misses some; the assay was immunoSEQ multiplex PCR. The sample comprises some 120,000 clones, around 90% of which are singletons, and 1.5% to 2% rests with the top ten. The source material was PBMCs. These receptors were obtained from a woman aged 18-29 years in good health and CMV-seronegative.

This clone came up a few times. The J gene is TRBJ2-7, the V gene TRBV7-2, with D possibly TRBD2 on 7 matching bases. The germline V gene has CDR1 SGHTA and CDR2 FQGNSA. CDR3 length: 13 amino acids. Trimming shortened V by 6 bases and J by 0 bases, and 9 bases separated the two germline ends. The CDR3 sequence is CASRGGGSYEQYF. The CDR3 nucleotides are TGTGCCAGCAGGGGAGGGGGCTCCTACGAGCAGTACTTC. Full variable domain (outside the CDR3, taken from reference TRBV7-2 and TRBJ2-7): GAGVSQSPSNKVTEKGKDVELRCDPISGHTALYWYRQSLGQGLEFLIYFQGNSAPDKSGLPSDRFSAERTGGSVSTLTIQRTQQEDSAVYLCASRGGGSYEQYFGPGTRLTVT.

V usage is TRBV19 and J usage is TRBJ2-7, with D perhaps TRBD2 (6 bases). Trimming pared 9 bases from V and 0 bases from J, leaving 6 bases between. The CDR3 is 11 residues long. Germline V CDR1 and CDR2: LNHDA, SQIVND (reference sequence). The CDR3 loop reads CASGGSYEQYF. CDR3 nucleotide sequence: TGTGCCAGCGGGGGCTCCTACGAGCAGTACTTC.

The chain combines TRBV9 with TRBJ2-6; TRBD2 might be the D (8 bases). CDR1 is SGDLS, CDR2 YYNGEE, per germline. CDR3 length equals 18 residues. V lost 3 bases, J lost 1 base, and 17 bases lay in between. As DNA, the CDR3 is TGTGCCAGCAGCGCGGGGGGGACAGCGTTGTCTGGGGCCAACGTCCTGACTTTC. Encoded protein: CASSAGGTALSGANVLTF.

This clone came up once. The chain combines TRBV30 with TRBJ1-2, with a tentative D call TRBD1 (5 bases). CDR1 GTSNPN and CDR2 SVGIG come from the germline V gene (reference sequence). Trimming left V 2 bases short and J 7 bases short, with 14 bases between. CDR3 length equals 13 residues. The CDR3 sequence: CAWSHGGTSGYTF. CDR3 nucleotides: TGTGCCTGGAGTCATGGGGGGACTAGTGGCTACACCTTC. The full variable domain, its missing parts supplied by reference TRBV30 and TRBJ1-2, is SQTIHQWPATLVQPVGSPLSLECTVEGTSNPNLYWYRQAAGRGLQLLFYSVGIGQISSEVPQNLSASRPQDRQFILSSKKLLLSDSGFYLCAWSHGGTSGYTFGSGTRLTVV.

In DNA form, the CDR3 reads TGCGCCAGCAGCTGGCTAGGGGGCGGGACTGAAGCTTTCTTT. The encoded protein is CASSWLGGGTEAFF. The V call is TRBV5-1, the J call TRBJ1-1; 7 positions match TRBD1. CDR3 length: 14 residues. CDR1 is SGHRS, CDR2 YFSETQ, per germline. V dropped 3 bases and J dropped 5; count of bases not matched to a gene: 7. The full variable domain, rest sourced from reference TRBV5-1 and TRBJ1-1, is KAGVTQTPRYLIKTRGQQVTLSCSPISGHRSVSWYQQTPGQGLQFLFEYFSETQRNKGNFPGRFSGRQFSNSRSEMNVSTLELGDSALYLCASSWLGGGTEAFFGQGTRLTVV.

The rearrangement joins TRBV7-3 to TRBJ2-5; D is perhaps TRBD1 (5 bases). This CDR3 has 15 amino acids. Germline values: CDR1 SGHTA, CDR2 FQGTGA. V dropped 4 bases and J dropped 5 bases, with 17 bases sitting between them. This CDR3 reads CASSWPTQVRETQYF. DNA for the CDR3: TGTGCCAGCAGCTGGCCGACACAGGTCAGGGAGACCCAGTACTTC.

This clone has just a few counts. V usage is TRBV6-4 and J usage is TRBJ2-3, with D hard to call. V dropped 6 bases and J dropped 0 bases, with 10 bases sitting between them. The germline CDR1 and CDR2 sequences are MRHNA and SNTAGT. CDR3 size: 14 residues. The DNA of the CDR3 is TGTGCCAGCAGCGCTACTGCAAGCACAGATACGCAGTATTTT. Encoded protein: CASSATASTDTQYF.

This chain connects TRBV19 to TRBJ2-3, with 7 bases lining up with TRBD2. The CDR3 sequence is 14 residues long. V shed 6 bases, J shed 6 bases, and the junction held 9 bases outside the gene matches. Germline V gene data show CDR1 as LNHDA and CDR2 as SQIVND (reference sequence). CDR3 region: CASRWSSGADTQYF. DNA for the CDR3: TGTGCCAGTAGGTGGTCTAGCGGTGCCGATACGCAGTATTTT.

The genes are TRBV14 and TRBJ1-1, with D possibly being TRBD1 (6 bases). There are 14 residues in the CDR3. In germline, CDR1 is SGHDN, CDR2 FVKESK. Trimming took off 1 base at V and 3 bases at J, with 9 bases between the two ends. CDR3 residues: CASSQVSGDTEAFF. In DNA, the CDR3 is TGTGCCAGCAGCCAAGTCTCAGGGGACACTGAAGCTTTCTTT.

This clone was detected only once. V and J are TRBV29-1 and TRBJ1-2; the match to TRBD1 covers 10 bases. The CDR3 has 14 amino acids. With V trimmed by 6 bases and J by 2 bases, 6 bases remained unmatched. Per the germline V gene, CDR1 is SQVTM and CDR2 is ANQGSEA. CDR3 amino acids: CSVPKGQGNYGYTF. The CDR3 nucleotides read TGCAGCGTCCCCAAGGGACAGGGGAACTATGGCTACACCTTC.

The chain is built from TRBV5-1 and TRBJ1-5; D is uncertain. The germline CDR1 and CDR2 sequences are SGHRS and YFSETQ. V was cut by 3 bases and J by 15 bases, with 16 bases left in between. There are 12 residues in the CDR3. The CDR3 sequence is CASSSDRVSWHF. In DNA form, the CDR3 reads TGCGCCAGCAGCTCAGACCGGGTTTCGTGGCATTTT.

The chain joins TRBV27 to TRBJ2-7, with TRBD2 matching 10 bases. The germline CDR1 and CDR2 sequences are MNHEY and SMNVEV (reference sequence). Trimming cost V 3 bases and J 3 bases; bases outside gene matches: 5. This CDR3 region has 15 residues. CDR3 sequence: CASSFSLAGVYEQYF. Written as DNA, the CDR3 is TGTGCCAGCAGTTTTTCTCTAGCGGGAGTCTACGAGCAGTACTTC.

The chain recombines TRBV19 with TRBJ1-6; 7 nucleotides agree with TRBD1. The CDR3 length is 14 residues. Unmatched junction bases numbered 8, after V lost 8 bases and J lost 7 bases. Looked up from germline, CDR1 is LNHDA and CDR2 is SQIVND (reference sequence). The CDR3 loop reads CASAGTAINSPLHF. In DNA form, the CDR3 reads TGTGCCAGTGCAGGGACAGCCATCAATTCACCCCTCCACTTT.

The chain joins TRBV12-5 to TRBJ2-7, with D possibly matching TRBD1 (5 bases). Germline assignment: CDR1 LGHNT and CDR2 FRNRAP. V was pared by 5 bases and J by 3 bases, with 23 bases between. CDR3 size: 17 residues. The CDR3 nucleotides read TGTGCTAGTGGTAGTACCAGGGTCTCGTTAACGTACTACGAGCAGTACTTC. This encodes CASGSTRVSLTYYEQYF. The full variable domain, completed using reference TRBV12-5 and TRBJ2-7, is DARVTQTPRHKVTEMGQEVTMRCQPILGHNTVFWYRQTMMQGLELLAYFRNRAPLDDSGMPKDRFSAEMPDATLATLKIQPSEPRDSAVYFCASGSTRVSLTYYEQYFGPGTRLTVT.

The genes are TRBV5-4 and TRBJ1-1, with unresolved D. CDR1 is SGHNT and CDR2 is YYREEE in the germline V gene (reference sequence). V gave up 3 bases and J gave up 1 base, with 13 bases separating them. The CDR3 extends over 15 amino acids. CDR3: CASSSEYRGNTEAFF. The CDR3 DNA is TGTGCCAGCAGCTCTGAATATCGCGGGAACACTGAAGCTTTCTTT.

The J gene is TRBJ1-1, the V gene TRBV13; 8 positions match TRBD1. The CDR3 is made up of 15 amino acids. Trimming at V came to 0 bases and at J to 5 bases, leaving 5 bases not matched to a gene. Germline CDR1 is PRHDT and CDR2 is FYEKMQ (reference sequence). CDR3 in DNA: TGTGCCAGCAGCTTAGGGCAGGGGGCGTCGACTGAAGCTTTCTTT. Amino acid sequence: CASSLGQGASTEAFF.

The CDR3 DNA reads as TGTGCCAGCAGCTTAGTCCCCGACCCTAGCGCTGAGCAGTTCTTC. Translating gives CASSLVPDPSAEQFF. The gene calls are TRBV11-2 and TRBJ2-1, with D possibly being TRBD2 (6 bases). This CDR3 has 15 amino acids. Trimming shortened V by 1 base and J by 9 bases, and 16 bases separated the two germline ends. CDR1 is SGHAT and CDR2 is FQNNGV in the germline V gene. Based on the CDR3 plus reference TRBV11-2 and TRBJ2-1, the full variable domain is EAGVAQSPRYKIIEKRQSVAFWCNPISGHATLYWYQQILGQGPKLLIQFQNNGVVDDSQLPKDRFSAERLKGVDSTLKIQPAKLEDSAVYLCASSLVPDPSAEQFFGPGTRLTVL.

This clone is a singleton in its sample. The chain has TRBV15 and TRBJ2-1; 14 bases agree with TRBD2. CDR1 LNHNV and CDR2 YYDKDF come from the germline V gene (reference sequence). V shed 3 bases, J shed 7 bases, and the junction held 8 bases outside the gene matches. The CDR3 consists of 17 residues. The CDR3 DNA follows: TGTGCCACCAGCAGGGGGATTGGGACTAGCGGGAGTAATGAGCAGTTCTTC. Its translation: CATSRGIGTSGSNEQFF. The whole variable domain, filled in from reference TRBV15 and TRBJ2-1, reads DAMVIQNPRYQVTQFGKPVTLSCSQTLNHNVMYWYQQKSSQAPKLLFHYYDKDFNNEADTPDNFQSRRPNTSFCFLDIRSPGLGDTAMYLCATSRGIGTSGSNEQFFGPGTRLTVL.

The V gene is TRBV2, the J gene TRBJ2-7; perhaps TRBD1 as D (7 bases). With 7 bases removed from V and 4 bases from J, the gap between germline ends came to 17 bases. Per the germline V gene, CDR1 is SNHLY and CDR2 is FYNNEI. The CDR3 loop spans 14 amino acids. Written as DNA, the CDR3 is TGTGCCAGCAAGTTGGAGGGGGCTGGGTACGAGCAGTACTTC. It encodes CASKLEGAGYEQYF.

The CDR3 nucleotides are TGTGCTAGTGGTTTGGTACTTGGGGGCCTAATGAACACTGAAGCTTTCTTT. Translation gives CASGLVLGGLMNTEAFF. The chain links TRBV12-5 to TRBJ1-1; possible D gene TRBD1, 6 bases. Germline values: CDR1 LGHNT, CDR2 FRNRAP. The V end was cut by 0 bases, the J end by 0 bases, with 14 bases between. This CDR3 is 17 amino acids long.